Detailed here is one T cell receptor (beta chain). Which antigen it targets is not known. No much larger clonotype is one base removed from it; base qualities were not supplied. The data belong to a study of technical replicates of blood from four donors (dated by TCRdb to 2016 to 2017). Libraries were constructed by the immunoSEQ multiplex PCR assay. TCRdb provides this immuneACCESS table in a form limited to in-frame rearrangements. Some clones are lacking; in checked studies, under half of them reflect an unresolved V gene, and why the rest are absent is not known. The sample yields over 70,000 clones; about 97% were counted once. The top ten hold around 0.2% of the sample. V lost 1 base and J lost 0 bases, and the count of bases not matched to a germline gene is 15. The CDR3 spans 21 residues, from the cysteine through the phenylalanine. Only CDR3 DNA remains: 63 bases, in frame from the first base. CDR1 and CDR2 are read off the germline V gene as MGHRA and YSYEKL.

This sequence was found in a human donor in good health. Material for sequencing was T cells isolated from PBMCs. Recombination joined TRBV4-1 with TRBJ2-1; 10 nucleotides in the junction match TRBD2. The DNA sequence is as follows: TGCGCCAGCAGCCAAGTGGTGTCGAGCGGGGGGGGAAAAAGCTCCTACAATGAGCAGTTCTTC. This encodes CASSQVVSSGGGKSSYNEQFF.